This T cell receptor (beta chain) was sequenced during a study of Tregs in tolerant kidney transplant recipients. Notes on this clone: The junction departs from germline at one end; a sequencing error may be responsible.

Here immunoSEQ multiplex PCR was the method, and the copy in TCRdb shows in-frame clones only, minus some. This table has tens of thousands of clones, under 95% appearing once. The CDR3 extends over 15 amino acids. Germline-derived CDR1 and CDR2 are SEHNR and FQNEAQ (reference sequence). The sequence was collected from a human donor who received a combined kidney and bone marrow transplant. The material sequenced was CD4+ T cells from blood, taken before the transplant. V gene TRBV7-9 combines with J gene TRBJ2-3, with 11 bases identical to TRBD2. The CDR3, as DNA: TGTGCCAGCACCTTAGCGGGGGGGGGCACAGATACGCAGTATTTT. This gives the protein CASTLAGGGTDTQYF.